Reported below is one T cell receptor beta chain. As yet, its antigen is unknown. This sample was included in a study of cytomegalovirus exposure and HLA in healthy donors. Study context: Later analysis reported that the roughly 120 validation repertoires shared the platform of the roughly 670 first-cohort repertoires. Whole-study findings and limits: The finding came from a later analysis; first-cohort TCR clusters tended to co-occur in the 110 or so validation repertoires.

TCRdb's table, derived via immunoSEQ multiplex PCR, lists solely in-frame clones and lacks some. The data contain about 110,000 clones, roughly 95% of them singletons. The CDR3 is 14 amino acids. Unmatched junction bases numbered 4, after V lost 5 bases and J lost 5 bases. CDR1 is MNHNS, CDR2 SASEGT, per germline. The chain joins TRBV6-1 to TRBJ1-1; 11 bases match TRBD1. The sequenced sample consisted of PBMCs. The receptor's source is a woman younger than 35 in good health and CMV-seronegative. CDR3 DNA sequence: TGTGCCAGCAGTACGGACAGGGGGCATACTGAAGCTTTCTTT. This sequence encodes CASSTDRGHTEAFF.